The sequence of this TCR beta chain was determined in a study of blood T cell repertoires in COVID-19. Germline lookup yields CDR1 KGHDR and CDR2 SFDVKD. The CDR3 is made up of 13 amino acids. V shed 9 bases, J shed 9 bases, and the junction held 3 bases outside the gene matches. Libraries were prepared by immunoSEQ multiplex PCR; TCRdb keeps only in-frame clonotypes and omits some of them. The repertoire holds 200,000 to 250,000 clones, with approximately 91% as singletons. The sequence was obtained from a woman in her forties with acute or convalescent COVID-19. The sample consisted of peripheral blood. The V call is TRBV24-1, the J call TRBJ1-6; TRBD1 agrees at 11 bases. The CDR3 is CATGTGGGSPLHF. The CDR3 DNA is TGTGCCACCGGGACAGGGGGGGGTTCACCCCTCCACTTT.